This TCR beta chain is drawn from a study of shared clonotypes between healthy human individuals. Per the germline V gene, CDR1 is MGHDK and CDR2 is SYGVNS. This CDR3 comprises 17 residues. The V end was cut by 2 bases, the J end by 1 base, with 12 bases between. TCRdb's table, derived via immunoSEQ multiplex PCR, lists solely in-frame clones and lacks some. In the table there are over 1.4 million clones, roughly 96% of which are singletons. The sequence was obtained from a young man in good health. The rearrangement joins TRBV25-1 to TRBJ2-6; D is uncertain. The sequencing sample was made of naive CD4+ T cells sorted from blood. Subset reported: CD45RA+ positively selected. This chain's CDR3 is CASSEPGRLSGANVLTF. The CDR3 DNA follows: TGTGCCAGCAGTGAACCTGGACGCTTATCTGGGGCCAACGTCCTGACTTTC.